The 27 T cell receptor beta chains listed next were all sequenced from one sample in a study of blood T cell repertoires in COVID-19. The table came from immunoSEQ multiplex PCR; TCRdb's copy has only in-frame clones and leaves some out. The sample yields some 120,000 clones, 70% to 80% seen once. The sample taken for sequencing was peripheral blood. Receptors originate from a human donor in a cohort sampled during active COVID-19.

The rearrangement joins TRBV7-9 to TRBJ2-7; 7 nucleotides match TRBD2. The CDR3 has 13 residues. With V trimmed by 6 bases and J by 4 bases, 6 bases remained unmatched. From germline, CDR1 is SEHNR and CDR2 FQNEAQ (reference sequence). The CDR3 reads CASSGRAEYEQYF. CDR3 nucleotide sequence: TGTGCCAGCAGTGGGAGGGCCGAATACGAGCAGTACTTC.

Written as DNA, the CDR3 is TGTGCCACCAGCAGCGGAGGGGTGGCGGCCCAAGAGACCCAGTACTTC. It encodes CATSSGGVAAQETQYF. The V gene is TRBV15, the J gene TRBJ2-5; D may be TRBD2 (6 bases). The CDR3 is 16 amino acids. The germline V gene encodes CDR1 LNHNV and CDR2 YYDKDF (reference sequence). V was clipped by 3 bases and J by 1 base, with 15 bases between them.

This chain links TRBV12-3 or TRBV12-4 with TRBJ2-5; 7 nucleotides line up with TRBD2. The CDR3 runs to 13 residues. Trimming cost V 5 bases and J 4 bases; bases outside gene matches: 4. CDR3 residues: CASSAGLLETQYF. Here the CDR3 DNA reads TGTGCCAGCAGTGCGGGACTACTAGAGACCCAGTACTTC.

This chain joins TRBV4-2 and TRBJ2-7, with 7 bases matching TRBD2. The trim removed 4 bases at V and 6 bases at J, leaving 9 bases unmatched. Germline V CDR1 and CDR2: LGHNA, YNFKEQ. The CDR3 is made up of 14 amino acids. CDR3 sequence reads: CASSPRDYQSEQYF. DNA of the CDR3: TGTGCCAGCAGCCCCCGGGACTACCAGAGCGAGCAGTACTTC.

This chain connects TRBV6-6 to TRBJ1-6; TRBD1 agrees at 8 bases. The CDR3 spans 15 residues. Germline CDR1 is MNHNY and CDR2 is SVGAGI (reference sequence). V gave up 4 bases and J gave up 8 bases; unmatched junction bases: 7. In DNA form, the CDR3 reads TGTGCCAGCAGTTTCGAGACAGGGGTTTATTCACCCCTCCACTTT. Amino acids: CASSFETGVYSPLHF.

J is TRBJ2-7 and V is TRBV11-2; 10 positions match TRBD2. Germline CDR1 SGHAT, CDR2 FQNNGV. Trimming removed 1 base from V and 5 bases from J; junction bases left unmatched: 8. The CDR3 is 16 residues long. The CDR3 DNA reads TGTGCCAGCAGCTTAGTCCAGGCTAGCGGGAGAAACGAGCAGTACTTC. Its translation is CASSLVQASGRNEQYF.

This chain links TRBV7-3 with TRBJ2-3; D not resolved. Trimming left V 2 bases short and J 0 bases short, with 6 bases between. CDR1 and CDR2 from the germline V gene are SGHTA and FQGTGA. The CDR3 runs 14 residues. The CDR3 here is CASSLLSSTDTQYF. The CDR3 coding sequence is TGTGCCAGCAGCTTACTTTCCAGCACAGATACGCAGTATTTT. Full variable domain (remainder filled in from reference TRBV7-3 and TRBJ2-3): GAGVSQTPSNKVTEKGKYVELRCDPISGHTALYWYRQSLGQGPEFLIYFQGTGAADDSGLPNDRFFAVRPEGSVSTLKIQRTERGDSAVYLCASSLLSSTDTQYFGPGTRLTVL.

The V gene is TRBV9, the J gene TRBJ2-2; 11 nucleotides align to TRBD1. The V gene end was trimmed by 4 bases and the J gene end by 6 bases; junction bases not matched to a gene: 11. The germline CDR1 and CDR2 sequences are SGDLS and YYNGEE. The CDR3 sequence is 17 residues long. The CDR3 loop reads CASSFPRDRGEPGELFF. Written as DNA, the CDR3 is TGTGCCAGCAGCTTCCCCCGGGACAGGGGGGAGCCCGGGGAGCTGTTTTTT.

This chain links TRBV7-2 with TRBJ1-5; unclear D gene. Germline V gene data show CDR1 as SGHTA and CDR2 as FQGNSA. Trimming left V 2 bases short and J 1 base short, with 9 bases between. The length of the CDR3 is 15 residues. The CDR3 bases are TGTGCCAGCAGCTTACTTCCGAGGAGCAATCAGCCCCAGCATTTT. Its protein is CASSLLPRSNQPQHF.

This chain joins TRBV6-5 and TRBJ2-5; D is possibly TRBD1 (6 bases). CDR3 length equals 14 residues. V was shortened by 7 bases and J by 1 base, with 13 bases between the two germline ends. Germline V lookup: CDR1 MNHEY, CDR2 SVGAGI. The DNA of the CDR3 is TGTGCCAGCACCTACTGGACAGCCCAAGAGACCCAGTACTTC. This translates into CASTYWTAQETQYF.

This sequence joins TRBV4-3 and TRBJ1-2; TRBD1 matches 9 bases. The CDR3 has 16 residues. V gave up 0 bases and J gave up 3 bases; unmatched junction bases: 5. Germline V lookup: CDR1 LGHNA, CDR2 YSLEER. CDR3 sequence (DNA): TGCGCCAGCAGCCAAGAGGTGACAGGGGGTCACTATGGCTACACCTTC. This gives the protein CASSQEVTGGHYGYTF.

The rearrangement joins TRBV28 to TRBJ2-1; maybe TRBD2 (7 bases). The CDR3 consists of 16 residues. V was trimmed by 4 bases and J by 5 bases, leaving 18 bases between them. Germline V lookup: CDR1 MDHEN, CDR2 SYDVKM. DNA of the CDR3: TGTGCCAGCAGTTCTCCCGGGAGGCGGGACAACAATGAGCAGTTCTTC. The encoded protein is CASSSPGRRDNNEQFF.

This clone has more than one count but fewer than ten. This chain joins TRBV28 and TRBJ1-5; TRBD1 matches at 8 bases. The junction had 9 bases not matched to a gene; V was cut back by 8 bases and J by 3 bases. The CDR3 is 15 residues long. Germline assignment: CDR1 MDHEN and CDR2 SYDVKM. This chain's CDR3 is CASAPGQVHNQPQHF. The CDR3 region has the DNA TGTGCCAGCGCTCCGGGACAGGTTCACAATCAGCCCCAGCATTTT.

In this sample, this clone turned up a few times. The chain joins TRBV15 to TRBJ1-6; 9 nucleotides match TRBD1. The germline CDR1 and CDR2 sequences are LNHNV and YYDKDF (reference sequence). CDR3 length: 15 amino acids. The V and J ends lost 3 bases and 5 bases, in that order; junction bases with no gene match: 2. For the CDR3, the DNA is TGTGCCACCAGCAGGAGACAGGGGGATAATTCACCCCTCCACTTT. Its protein product is CATSRRQGDNSPLHF.

The gene calls are TRBV9 and TRBJ2-5; the match to TRBD1 covers 8 bases. The V segment lost 0 bases and the J segment 4 bases; nucleotides outside the gene matches: 2. Per the germline V gene, CDR1 is SGDLS and CDR2 is YYNGEE. The length of the CDR3 is 14 residues. The CDR3 DNA is TGTGCCAGCAGCGTAGGTCAGGGGGCAGAGACCCAGTACTTC. This encodes CASSVGQGAETQYF.

V gene TRBV6-6 combines with J gene TRBJ1-2; TRBD1 matches 11 bases. V lost 5 bases, J lost 5 bases, and 4 bases stayed unmatched. Germline V gives CDR1 MNHNY, CDR2 SVGAGI (reference sequence). The CDR3 spans 14 residues. The CDR3 loop reads CASSRGQGVYGYTF. CDR3 in DNA: TGTGCCAGCAGTCGGGGACAGGGGGTGTATGGCTACACCTTC.

Written as DNA, the CDR3 is TGTGCCAGCTCACGTTCCTCTCATCGGACAGGGGATACCTACGAGCAGTACTTC. This codes for CASSRSSHRTGDTYEQYF. The rearrangement uses TRBV18 and TRBJ2-7, with 9 bases identical to TRBD1. The germline gives CDR1 KGHSH, CDR2 LQKENI. CDR3 length: 18 residues. After removal of 4 bases from V and 2 bases from J, the junction contained 15 bases not matched to a gene.

This clone was counted once. The chain links TRBV3-1 (or the pseudogene TRBV3-2) to TRBJ2-5, with D unresolved. The CDR3 consists of 13 residues. The V and J ends lost 4 bases and 5 bases respectively, with 11 bases between them. CDR1 and CDR2 from the germline V gene are LGHDT and YNNKEL (reference sequence). Here the CDR3 reads CASSLTARETQYF. The CDR3 nucleotides read TGTGCCAGCAGCCTCACCGCCAGGGAGACCCAGTACTTC.

Only one count was recorded for this clone. The rearrangement links TRBV4-1 to TRBJ2-7, with 13 bases identical to TRBD2. Trimming removed 1 base from V and 2 bases from J; junction bases left unmatched: 5. Germline V gene lookup returns CDR1 MGHRA and CDR2 YSYEKL. This CDR3 has 17 amino acids. The CDR3 DNA is TGCGCCAGCAGCCAAGTTTGGACTAGCGGGGGTACCTACGAGCAGTACTTC. This translates into CASSQVWTSGGTYEQYF.

The genes are TRBV28 and TRBJ1-5; TRBD1 matches 9 bases. Germline CDR1 MDHEN, CDR2 SYDVKM. With V trimmed by 5 bases and J by 7 bases, 12 bases remained unmatched. The CDR3 loop spans 16 amino acids. CDR3 sequence reads: CASSPRDRASGQPQHF. The CDR3 DNA reads TGTGCCAGCAGTCCCCGGGACAGGGCTTCAGGGCAGCCCCAGCATTTT.

The V and J genes are TRBV7-8 and TRBJ2-7; 11 nucleotides align to TRBD1. This CDR3 has 15 amino acids. Germline CDR1 and CDR2: SGHVS and FQNEAQ. The junction had 3 bases not matched to a gene; V was cut back by 3 bases and J by 2 bases. The CDR3 DNA sequence: TGTGCCAGCAGCTTTTCGGGACAGGGGGCCTACGAGCAGTACTTC. Its translation is CASSFSGQGAYEQYF.

The sample holds one count of this clone. The gene calls are TRBV3-1 (or the pseudogene TRBV3-2) and TRBJ2-2; 7 nucleotides line up with TRBD2. The germline CDR1 and CDR2 sequences are LGHDT and YNNKEL (reference sequence). Trimming removed 0 bases from V and 1 base from J; junction bases left unmatched: 8. CDR3 length equals 18 residues. This CDR3 reads CASSQEAPASGNTGELFF. CDR3 sequence (DNA): TGTGCCAGCAGCCAAGAAGCTCCCGCTAGCGGGAACACCGGGGAGCTGTTTTTT.

The chain combines TRBV12-3 or TRBV12-4 with TRBJ1-5; D remains ambiguous. Trimming took off 6 bases at V and 6 bases at J, with 12 bases between the two ends. This CDR3 comprises 13 residues. CDR3 protein: CASSPEGSQPQHF. The CDR3 region has the DNA TGTGCCAGCAGCCCTGAAGGGAGTCAGCCCCAGCATTTT.

The chain joins TRBV6-4 to TRBJ1-1, with unresolved D. CDR3 length: 13 amino acids. Trimming took 5 bases from V and 1 from J, leaving 8 bases between them. The germline V gene has CDR1 MRHNA and CDR2 SNTAGT. The CDR3: CASSPESNTEAFF. CDR3 DNA: TGTGCCAGCAGTCCAGAATCGAACACTGAAGCTTTCTTT.

The chain carries TRBV5-4 and TRBJ2-1; 8 bases match TRBD2. This CDR3 spans 16 amino acids. The V gene's germline CDR1 is SGHNT and CDR2 YYREEE (reference sequence). V gave up 0 bases and J gave up 7 bases; unmatched junction bases: 9. CDR3 nucleotide sequence: TGTGCCAGCAGCTTGGGAGTCGGGGGGGGGCGGAATGAGCAGTTCTTC. Its translation: CASSLGVGGGRNEQFF.

The chain employs TRBV5-8 and TRBJ2-7; 9 positions agree with TRBD1. In germline, CDR1 is SGHTS, CDR2 YDEGEE. CDR3 length equals 19 residues. J gave up 0 bases and V 4 bases, and 17 bases lay outside the gene matches. The CDR3 sequence: CASSGLDRGTTAFSYEQYF. The CDR3 bases are TGTGCCAGCAGCGGACTGGACAGGGGTACCACCGCCTTCTCCTACGAGCAGTACTTC.

This chain links TRBV28 with TRBJ1-5; a weak D match, TRBD1 (6 bases). CDR3 size: 14 residues. V lost 6 bases and J 6 bases, leaving 15 bases between the germline ends. Per germline, CDR1 MDHEN and CDR2 SYDVKM. For the CDR3, the DNA is TGTGCCAGCAGCCAAACAGGGATCGGTCAGCCCCAGCATTTT. Translating it yields CASSQTGIGQPQHF.